The rows below give T cell receptor beta chains drawn from one sample of a study of cytomegalovirus exposure and HLA in healthy donors. The data were produced by immunoSEQ multiplex PCR, yet TCRdb's version contains in-frame clones alone and is incomplete. The sample holds 150,000 to 200,000 clones, less than 90% seen once. The sequenced material came from PBMCs. These receptors all come from a man aged 50 to 60 in good health and CMV-seronegative. Both conserved end residues are part of each CDR3. Fields, in order: D gene, clone size, V gene, CDR3 length, J gene, CDR3 DNA, CDR3 protein. A D gene is named only where the DNA matches it firmly. Not every row has a clone size; where given, it reads once, few, many or a size class.

D: NA; size: NA; V: TRBV4-3; length: 14; J: TRBJ1-1; DNA: TGCGCCAGCAGCCAAACTGGGGGGTACACTGAAGCTTTCTTT; CDR3: CASSQTGGYTEAFF
D: NA; size: NA; V: TRBV7-2; length: 14; J: TRBJ2-5; DNA: TGTGCCAGCAGCTTAGGGGGACTTCAAGAGACCCAGTACTTC; CDR3: CASSLGGLQETQYF
D: NA; size: once; V: TRBV14; length: 16; J: TRBJ1-3; DNA: TGTGCCAGCAGTCAAACAGGGCCGGCGAGTGGAAACACCATATATTTT; CDR3: CASSQTGPASGNTIYF
D: NA; size: NA; V: TRBV7-9; length: 16; J: TRBJ1-1; DNA: TGTTCCAGCAGCTTAGGCCTCGGCAGGGGGAACACTGAAGCTTTCTTT; CDR3: CSSSLGLGRGNTEAFF
D: TRBD2; size: NA; V: TRBV28; length: 15; J: TRBJ2-7; DNA: TGTGCCAGCAGTTCGAGCGGGAGGATAGGCTACGAGCAGTACTTC; CDR3: CASSSSGRIGYEQYF
D: NA; size: NA; V: TRBV2; length: 13; J: TRBJ2-7; DNA: TGTGCCAGCAGTGAGAGGCCGACCTACGAGCAGTACTTC; CDR3: CASSERPTYEQYF
D: NA; size: NA; V: TRBV2; length: 14; J: TRBJ1-3; DNA: TGTGCCAGCAATCTGAATATGCGGGGAAACACCATATATTTT; CDR3: CASNLNMRGNTIYF
D: TRBD1; size: NA; V: TRBV25-1; length: 16; J: TRBJ2-1; DNA: TGTGCCAGCAGTGAATATGGGACAGGGCGGTACAATGAGCAGTTCTTC; CDR3: CASSEYGTGRYNEQFF
D: NA; size: NA; V: TRBV7-2; length: 15; J: TRBJ1-1; DNA: TGTGCCAGCAGCTTAGAGACAGGTAGTTGGACTGAAGCTTTCTTT; CDR3: CASSLETGSWTEAFF
D: TRBD1; size: once; V: TRBV6-5; length: 16; J: TRBJ1-2; DNA: TGTGCCAGCAGTTACTGGGCCTCACAGGGGACGGATGGCTACACCTTC; CDR3: CASSYWASQGTDGYTF
D: TRBD1; size: NA; V: TRBV29-1; length: 14; J: TRBJ2-1; DNA: TGCAGCGTTGTCGGGACAGGGGTGTACAATGAGCAGTTCTTC; CDR3: CSVVGTGVYNEQFF
D: NA; size: once; V: TRBV1; length: 16; J: TRBJ2-2; DNA: TGCACCAGCAGCCGCCGGACTAGCGCGAACACCGGGGAGCTGTTTTTT; CDR3: CTSSRRTSANTGELFF
D: NA; size: few; V: TRBV30; length: 15; J: TRBJ2-1; DNA: TGTGCCTGGAGTGTACAGGCAGGGTCCTACAATGAGCAGTTCTTC; CDR3: CAWSVQAGSYNEQFF